This TCR beta chain appears in the sequencing data of a study of PD-1 blockade in classical Hodgkin lymphoma. CDR1 and CDR2 from the germline V gene are MNHNY and SVGAGI (reference sequence). The CDR3 has 15 amino acids. The V gene lost 6 bases and the J gene lost 5 bases, with 16 bases spanning the gap. Findings and caveats of the study: Lower baseline TCR diversity marked trial partial responders and progressors. Exclusion removed patients who began nivolumab under 1 year after ASCT.

With respect to this clone: Its target is unknown.

Described time point: cycle 4 day 1 (C4D1), after more than five weeks of nivolumab. Patients all relapsed after autologous stem cell transplantation, and there was variation in brentuximab vedotin exposure. Thawed PBMCs were the source of CD4+ T cells, purified by magnetic negative selection. Clones were read by immunoSEQ multiplex PCR, and TCRdb kept only the in-frame ones, dropping some. This sample carries fewer than 35,000 clones, around 80% of them seen once, and the ten largest clones take approximately 0.8%. The sample here was CD4+ T cells from blood, taken before the fourth cycle of nivolumab. The chain uses TRBV6-6 and TRBJ2-2; D call uncertain. This TCR came from a human donor with classical Hodgkin lymphoma. CDR3 sequence reads: CASRVMGITTGELFF. CDR3 in DNA: TGTGCCAGCAGAGTAATGGGGATCACTACCGGGGAGCTGTTTTTT.